This T cell receptor (beta chain) was sequenced for a study of T cell responses to AZD1222 COVID-19 vaccine. Looking at the study overall: Whether given at about 4 or about 12 weeks, second doses were pooled.

The assay was immunoSEQ multiplex PCR, and TCRdb's table has in-frame clones only and misses some. The table lists 150,000 to 200,000 clones, 85% to 90% of them singletons. CDR3 length: 14 residues. V dropped 0 bases and J dropped 3 bases, with 9 bases sitting between them. Per the germline V gene, CDR1 is SGDLS and CDR2 is YYNGEE. Broader study findings: Clonal diversity was possibly underestimated; the donors were predominantly white British and more often female. The study found Spike-specific TCR breadth and depth rose after two AZD1222 doses.

As concerns this clone: Antigen specificity is unknown.

The receptor was derived from an adult in good health. This chain uses TRBV9 with TRBJ2-5, with D possibly being TRBD1 (6 bases). The specimen was peripheral blood, collected on day 0 of AZD1222 vaccination. The CDR3 reads CASSVEGGKETQYF. The CDR3 DNA is TGTGCCAGCAGCGTAGAAGGGGGAAAAGAGACCCAGTACTTC.